A single sample is the source of the 27 T cell receptor beta chains below, sequenced in a study of cytomegalovirus exposure and HLA in healthy donors. The PCR made use of 60 Vbeta and 13 Jbeta primers. Here immunoSEQ multiplex PCR was the method, and the copy in TCRdb shows in-frame clones only, minus some. The data contain some 190,000 clones, over 70% of them singletons. Sequenced sample: PBMCs. The source is a man aged 35 to 55 in good health and CMV-seropositive.

This sequence joins TRBV11-1 and TRBJ2-5, with TRBD2 matching 11 bases. From germline, CDR1 is SGHAT and CDR2 FQDESV (reference sequence). J gave up 1 base and V 2 bases, and 6 bases lay outside the gene matches. This CDR3 is 17 amino acids long. In DNA form, the CDR3 reads TGTGCCAGCAGCTTAATTTCTCTAGCGGGAGGCCAAGAGACCCAGTACTTC. Amino acids: CASSLISLAGGQETQYF.

The chain couples TRBV5-1 to TRBJ2-3, with 13 bases that match TRBD2. With V trimmed by 4 bases and J by 1 base, 6 bases remained unmatched. Germline lookup yields CDR1 SGHRS and CDR2 YFSETQ. This CDR3 spans 17 amino acids. In nucleotides, the CDR3 is TGCGCCAGCAGCCCAGGACTAGCGGGAGCGGGCACAGATACGCAGTATTTT. Protein: CASSPGLAGAGTDTQYF.

The chain carries TRBV18 and TRBJ1-5; D is perhaps TRBD1 (6 bases). This CDR3 contains 14 residues. V was cut by 0 bases and J by 7 bases, with 10 bases left in between. Germline assignment: CDR1 KGHSH and CDR2 LQKENI. The CDR3 is CASSPPPRGQPQHF. CDR3 in DNA: TGTGCCAGCTCACCACCGCCCAGGGGACAGCCCCAGCATTTT.

The V call is TRBV2, the J call TRBJ2-5, with a possible D match to TRBD2 (5 bases). Trimming stripped 4 bases from V and 3 bases from J, with 9 bases between. In germline, CDR1 is SNHLY, CDR2 FYNNEI. The CDR3 spans 13 residues. The CDR3 DNA follows: TGTGCCAGCAGTGTTCACGGGAAAGAGACCCAGTACTTC. Residues: CASSVHGKETQYF.

The chain employs TRBV29-1 and TRBJ2-4; 8 positions match TRBD2. The CDR3 has 13 amino acids. The V gene's germline CDR1 is SQVTM and CDR2 ANQGSEA. V trimming: 7 bases; J trimming: 6 bases; junction bases outside the gene matches: 8. CDR3 nucleotide sequence: TGCAGCGGCAGCGGGAGCTCAGGAAACATTCAGTACTTC. It encodes CSGSGSSGNIQYF.

The J gene is TRBJ2-5, the V gene TRBV5-8, with D possibly matching TRBD1 (5 bases). Trimming took 3 bases from V and 2 from J, leaving 14 bases between them. The CDR3 has 15 amino acids. Looked up from germline, CDR1 is SGHTS and CDR2 is YDEGEE. The CDR3 nucleotides are TGTGCCAGCAGCTCCTATCGACAGCAGCAAGAGACCCAGTACTTC. Translation gives CASSSYRQQQETQYF.

V gene TRBV30 combines with J gene TRBJ2-1; 8 nucleotides line up with TRBD2. Looked up from germline, CDR1 is GTSNPN and CDR2 is SVGIG (reference sequence). J was trimmed by 10 bases and V by 1 base; bases with no gene match: 9. The CDR3 spans 14 residues. The CDR3 spells CAWSEISGTKEQFF. Written as DNA, the CDR3 is TGTGCCTGGAGTGAGATTAGCGGGACTAAGGAGCAGTTCTTC.

The chain uses TRBV7-2 and TRBJ2-6; D is possibly TRBD1 (6 bases). The V gene's germline CDR1 is SGHTA and CDR2 FQGNSA. V gave up 0 bases and J gave up 0 bases, with 12 bases separating them. The CDR3 has 18 amino acids. The DNA for the CDR3 is TGTGCCAGCAGCTTAGCGTTGACAGGAACCTCTGGGGCCAACGTCCTGACTTTC. Encoded protein: CASSLALTGTSGANVLTF.

About this clone: One junction end disagrees with the germline gene, perhaps due to a read error. CDR3 nucleotides: TGTGCCAGCAGCTTTAACCCGGGACAGTCAGCAAACTTC. This codes for CASSFNPGQSANF. The gene calls are TRBV5-5 and TRBJ2-7; 7 positions match TRBD1. This CDR3 is built from 13 residues. Germline assignment: CDR1 SGHKS and CDR2 YYEKEE (reference sequence). Full variable domain (missing parts from reference TRBV5-5 and TRBJ2-7): DAGVTQSPTHLIKTRGQQVTLRCSPISGHKSVSWYQQVLGQGPQFIFQYYEKEERGRGNFPDRFSARQFPNYSSELNVNALLLGDSALYLCASSFNPGQSANFGPGTRLTVT.

The chain employs TRBV7-2 and TRBJ2-7; D not certain. CDR3 length: 16 amino acids. CDR1 is SGHTA, CDR2 FQGNSA, per germline. Trimming removed 5 bases at V and 2 bases at J, with 19 bases between. This chain's CDR3 is CASSPQRLRSTYEQYF. CDR3 nucleotide sequence: TGTGCCAGCAGCCCCCAGAGACTGAGGAGCACCTACGAGCAGTACTTC.

The gene calls are TRBV19 and TRBJ1-1; TRBD1 matches 7 bases. The CDR3 contains 15 residues. V shed 9 bases, J shed 0 bases, and the junction held 10 bases outside the gene matches. Germline lookup yields CDR1 LNHDA and CDR2 SQIVND (reference sequence). The CDR3 reads CASRDRENMNTEAFF. In DNA, the CDR3 is TGTGCCAGCCGGGACAGAGAAAACATGAACACTGAAGCTTTCTTT.

The rearrangement uses TRBV28 and TRBJ1-1; 9 positions agree with TRBD1. This CDR3 spans 14 amino acids. Germline V gene data show CDR1 as MDHEN and CDR2 as SYDVKM. J was trimmed by 1 base and V by 7 bases; bases with no gene match: 4. The CDR3 DNA reads as TGTGCCAGCAAACTGACAGGGGGGAACACTGAAGCTTTCTTT. It is translated as CASKLTGGNTEAFF.

The chain recombines TRBV30 with TRBJ2-3; no reliable D call. The CDR3 contains 12 residues. Trimming cost V 0 bases and J 6 bases, with 7 bases left between them. The germline gives CDR1 GTSNPN, CDR2 SVGIG (reference sequence). In DNA, the CDR3 is TGTGCCTGGAGTGTACTGAGCGATACGCAGTATTTT. This codes for CAWSVLSDTQYF.

This clone was found a few times. The gene calls are TRBV6-1 and TRBJ2-7, with D possibly being TRBD1 (5 bases). V lost 1 base, J lost 3 bases, and 10 bases lay in between. The germline V gene encodes CDR1 MNHNS and CDR2 SASEGT. This CDR3 spans 14 amino acids. Here the CDR3 reads CASSEGTLFYEQYF. The CDR3 DNA reads TGTGCCAGCAGTGAAGGGACACTTTTCTACGAGCAGTACTTC.

V and J are TRBV5-4 and TRBJ2-3, with 7 bases matching TRBD2. Germline-derived CDR1 and CDR2 are SGHNT and YYREEE (reference sequence). This CDR3 comprises 17 residues. The junction had 14 bases not matched to a gene; V was cut back by 5 bases and J by 2 bases. In DNA form, the CDR3 reads TGTGCCAGCAGTTCCGGCGGGGGTCGGGGGGACACAGATACGCAGTATTTT. This gives the protein CASSSGGGRGDTDTQYF.

This chain connects TRBV9 to TRBJ1-1; D remains ambiguous. The germline gives CDR1 SGDLS, CDR2 YYNGEE. CDR3 length: 12 residues. V lost 0 bases, J lost 9 bases, and 9 bases lay in between. CDR3 DNA sequence: TGTGCCAGCAGCGTAGGCGCCGAAAAAGCTTTCTTT. This encodes CASSVGAEKAFF. The full variable domain, rest sourced from reference TRBV9 and TRBJ1-1, is DSGVTQTPKHLITATGQRVTLRCSPRSGDLSVYWYQQSLDQGLQFLIQYYNGEERAKGNILERFSAQQFPDLHSELNLSSLELGDSALYFCASSVGAEKAFFGQGTRLTVV.

V and J are TRBV29-1 and TRBJ2-5; a weak D match, TRBD1 (6 bases). V lost 4 bases and J lost 5, with 14 bases in between. The length of the CDR3 is 13 residues. Germline V gives CDR1 SQVTM, CDR2 ANQGSEA. CDR3 region: CSVVRGLDETQYF. CDR3 nucleotides: TGCAGCGTTGTCAGGGGCCTTGACGAGACCCAGTACTTC.

This sequence joins TRBV9 and TRBJ2-7; perhaps TRBD1 as D (5 bases). Trimming left V 0 bases short and J 4 bases short, with 11 bases between. The CDR3 is 14 residues long. Germline values: CDR1 SGDLS, CDR2 YYNGEE. The CDR3 reads CASSVGQGLYEQYF. The CDR3 region has the DNA TGTGCCAGCAGCGTAGGGCAGGGCCTTTACGAGCAGTACTTC. The full variable domain, its missing parts supplied by reference TRBV9 and TRBJ2-7, is DSGVTQTPKHLITATGQRVTLRCSPRSGDLSVYWYQQSLDQGLQFLIQYYNGEERAKGNILERFSAQQFPDLHSELNLSSLELGDSALYFCASSVGQGLYEQYFGPGTRLTVT.

This clone appeared a few times. This sequence joins TRBV5-4 and TRBJ2-7; 8 nucleotides align to TRBD1. CDR1 and CDR2 (germline): SGHNT, YYREEE (reference sequence). Unmatched junction bases numbered 4, after V lost 2 bases and J lost 3 bases. The length of the CDR3 is 14 residues. The CDR3 DNA is TGTGCCAGCAGCTTCGGGACAGGCCTCTACGAGCAGTACTTC. Translating gives CASSFGTGLYEQYF.

Only one count was recorded for this clone. The rearrangement uses TRBV25-1 and TRBJ2-1, with 10 nucleotides matching TRBD2. The CDR3 totals 15 residues. V lost 5 bases to trimming and J lost 2 bases; unmatched junction nucleotides: 3. Looked up from germline, CDR1 is MGHDK and CDR2 is SYGVNS. CDR3 in amino acids: CASSSAGGPYNEQFF. CDR3 coding DNA: TGTGCCAGCAGTTCAGCGGGAGGGCCCTACAATGAGCAGTTCTTC.

The gene calls are TRBV19 and TRBJ2-7, with 8 bases fitting TRBD2. The ends lost 0 bases at V and 2 bases at J; junction bases unmatched: 9. Germline V lookup: CDR1 LNHDA, CDR2 SQIVND (reference sequence). This CDR3 spans 17 amino acids. CDR3 DNA: TGTGCCAGTAGTATAGACACCTCCAGCGGGAGTACCTACGAGCAGTACTTC. Translating gives CASSIDTSSGSTYEQYF.

This chain links TRBV7-9 with TRBJ2-7; 7 positions agree with TRBD2. CDR3 length: 14 amino acids. V lost 8 bases and J lost 2; bases outside the gene matches: 9. Germline V lookup: CDR1 SEHNR, CDR2 FQNEAQ (reference sequence). The DNA of the CDR3 is TGTGCCAGCGGCGAGGGAGGGAGGGCCTACGAGCAGTACTTC. It is translated as CASGEGGRAYEQYF.

The gene calls are TRBV27 and TRBJ2-7, with 7 bases that match TRBD1. CDR1 MNHEY and CDR2 SMNVEV come from the germline V gene (reference sequence). Trimming cost V 0 bases and J 2 bases; bases outside gene matches: 7. This CDR3 comprises 16 residues. CDR3 protein: CASSLSMGTATYEQYF. DNA of the CDR3: TGTGCCAGCAGTTTATCGATGGGGACAGCTACCTACGAGCAGTACTTC.

This clone has a single count. This chain links TRBV18 with TRBJ1-4, with 7 bases fitting TRBD1. With V trimmed by 2 bases and J by 3 bases, 3 bases remained unmatched. Germline CDR1 KGHSH, CDR2 LQKENI. The CDR3 extends over 15 amino acids. CDR3 in amino acids: CASSPRGQSNEKLFF. DNA for the CDR3: TGTGCCAGCTCACCAAGGGGACAGTCTAATGAAAAACTGTTTTTT.

The genes are TRBV7-7 and TRBJ2-4; 8 nucleotides agree with TRBD1. The CDR3 spans 14 residues. Germline V lookup: CDR1 SSHAT, CDR2 FNYEAQ (reference sequence). The V gene end was trimmed by 5 bases and the J gene end by 5 bases; junction bases not matched to a gene: 5. The CDR3 protein is CASSPGQGENIQYF. For the CDR3, the DNA is TGTGCCAGCAGCCCTGGACAGGGAGAAAACATTCAGTACTTC.

The V gene is TRBV9, the J gene TRBJ1-1, with 7 bases aligning to TRBD1. Per germline, CDR1 SGDLS and CDR2 YYNGEE. The V and J ends lost 3 bases and 0 bases, in that order; junction bases with no gene match: 2. This CDR3 is built from 14 residues. The CDR3 nucleotides are TGTGCCAGCAGCGCGGACAGGATGAACACTGAAGCTTTCTTT. Translated: CASSADRMNTEAFF. Full variable domain (outside the CDR3, taken from reference TRBV9 and TRBJ1-1): DSGVTQTPKHLITATGQRVTLRCSPRSGDLSVYWYQQSLDQGLQFLIQYYNGEERAKGNILERFSAQQFPDLHSELNLSSLELGDSALYFCASSADRMNTEAFFGQGTRLTVV.

V is TRBV28 and J is TRBJ1-1, with D possibly matching TRBD1 (5 bases). There are 14 residues in the CDR3. Trimming took off 3 bases at V and 6 bases at J, with 14 bases between the two ends. Looked up from germline, CDR1 is MDHEN and CDR2 is SYDVKM. CDR3 residues: CASSLGTGEAEAFF. The CDR3 coding sequence is TGTGCCAGCAGTTTGGGGACGGGAGAGGCTGAAGCTTTCTTT.